These 19 T cell receptor beta chains came from one sample sequenced in a study of blood T cell repertoires in COVID-19. The assay was immunoSEQ multiplex PCR, and TCRdb's table has in-frame clones only and misses some. The sample includes about 400,000 clones, just under 90% of them seen just once. The sequencing sample was made of PBMCs or T cells enriched from blood (not recorded which). Source of these receptors: a woman aged 25 to 39 who had recovered from COVID-19.

This clone showed up just a few times. The chain has TRBV7-3 and TRBJ2-1, with D maybe TRBD2 (6 bases). Trimming shortened V by 2 bases and J by 5 bases, and 13 bases separated the two germline ends. The CDR3 spans 15 residues. CDR1 and CDR2 (germline): SGHTA, FQGTGA. The CDR3 sequence is CASSLGGRSNNEQFF. CDR3 sequence (DNA): TGTGCCAGCAGCTTAGGGGGGAGGTCGAACAATGAGCAGTTCTTC.

V and J are TRBV2 and TRBJ1-2; 8 bases are shared with TRBD1. CDR1 SNHLY and CDR2 FYNNEI come from the germline V gene. The CDR3 covers 15 residues. Trimming at V came to 6 bases and at J to 0 bases, leaving 6 bases not matched to a gene. CDR3 bases: TGTGCCAGCAGAGCCCCAGGGGGCCCTAACTATGGCTACACCTTC. Encoded protein: CASRAPGGPNYGYTF.

This sequence joins TRBV18 and TRBJ1-6, with 9 bases identical to TRBD1. The length of the CDR3 is 15 residues. J gave up 7 bases and V 5 bases, and 6 bases lay outside the gene matches. In germline, CDR1 is KGHSH, CDR2 LQKENI. Here the CDR3 DNA reads TGTGCCAGCTCATCCCAGACAGGGGGAAATTCACCCCTCCACTTT. Translated: CASSSQTGGNSPLHF.

The rearrangement uses TRBV28 and TRBJ2-1, with 7 bases that match TRBD1. The V gene end was trimmed by 2 bases and the J gene end by 9 bases; junction bases not matched to a gene: 7. The CDR3 consists of 14 residues. The germline CDR1 and CDR2 sequences are MDHEN and SYDVKM. The DNA of the CDR3 is TGTGCCAGCAGTTTACCAGGGGGTTTGTCTGAGCAGTTCTTC. Amino acids: CASSLPGGLSEQFF.

The gene calls are TRBV18 and TRBJ1-5; D remains ambiguous. V was shortened by 5 bases and J by 0 bases, with 11 bases between the two germline ends. This CDR3 spans 15 amino acids. The V gene's germline CDR1 is KGHSH and CDR2 LQKENI. The CDR3 region has the DNA TGTGCCAGCTCAGAAAGAAGCATTAGCAATCAGCCCCAGCATTTT. Protein sequence: CASSERSISNQPQHF.

This clone was counted between two and nine times. The chain has TRBV27 and TRBJ1-2; 9 bases fit TRBD1. Germline CDR1 is MNHEY and CDR2 is SMNVEV (reference sequence). There are 14 residues in the CDR3. Losses at the gene ends were 5 bases for V and 4 bases for J; bases not matched to a gene: 5. CDR3 sequence reads: CASSRTGGPYGYTF. CDR3 in DNA: TGTGCCAGCAGTCGTACAGGGGGCCCCTATGGCTACACCTTC.

The chain is built from TRBV7-2 and TRBJ2-3; 15 bases align to TRBD2. The CDR3 sequence is 16 residues long. J gave up 6 bases and V 1 base, and 2 bases lay outside the gene matches. CDR1 and CDR2 from the germline V gene are SGHTA and FQGNSA. CDR3 loop: CASSLVGTSGGDTQYF. CDR3 nucleotides: TGTGCCAGCAGCTTAGTAGGGACTAGCGGGGGGGATACGCAGTATTTT.

As concerns this clone: Other DNA sequences in the same sample also yield this CDR3. The chain joins TRBV28 to TRBJ1-5; TRBD1 aligns across 7 bases. Looked up from germline, CDR1 is MDHEN and CDR2 is SYDVKM. The CDR3 extends over 16 amino acids. The ends lost 10 bases at V and 3 bases at J; junction bases unmatched: 15. The CDR3 here is CATTNVRTGSNQPQHF. CDR3 DNA sequence: TGTGCCACTACGAATGTACGGACAGGCTCCAATCAGCCCCAGCATTTT.

V gene TRBV7-8 combines with J gene TRBJ2-1, with 8 bases fitting TRBD2. Germline V gene sequence: CDR1 SGHVS, CDR2 FQNEAQ. V lost 5 bases to trimming and J lost 4 bases; unmatched junction nucleotides: 7. The CDR3 consists of 15 residues. The CDR3 loop reads CASSTLAESYNEQFF. The CDR3 nucleotides read TGTGCCAGCAGCACACTAGCGGAAAGTTACAATGAGCAGTTCTTC.

The rearrangement joins TRBV4-1 to TRBJ2-7; the match to TRBD2 covers 8 bases. CDR1 and CDR2 from the germline V gene are MGHRA and YSYEKL. Trimming at V came to 0 bases and at J to 3 bases, leaving 4 bases not matched to a gene. CDR3 size: 15 residues. CDR3 amino acids: CASSQEQRGGYEQYF. The CDR3 coding sequence is TGCGCCAGCAGCCAAGAGCAACGGGGGGGCTACGAGCAGTACTTC.

Remarks on this clone: Other nucleotide sequences in the sample specify the same CDR3. The J gene is TRBJ1-4, the V gene TRBV5-1, with 7 positions matching TRBD1. V lost 2 bases, J lost 4 bases, and 5 bases stayed unmatched. The CDR3 has 15 amino acids. Germline loops: CDR1 SGHRS, CDR2 YFSETQ. This CDR3 is CASSFATGLNEKLFF. The CDR3 DNA sequence: TGCGCCAGCAGCTTTGCGACAGGGCTTAATGAAAAACTGTTTTTT.

The chain couples TRBV6-5 to TRBJ1-2; no reliable D call. Germline loops: CDR1 MNHEY, CDR2 SVGAGI. The CDR3 is made up of 13 amino acids. V was cut by 6 bases and J by 3 bases, with 11 bases left in between. Here the CDR3 reads CASRLAGDYGYTF. As DNA, the CDR3 is TGTGCCAGCAGACTCGCTGGTGACTATGGCTACACCTTC.

The gene calls are TRBV11-2 and TRBJ1-1; TRBD1 matches at 7 bases. This CDR3 comprises 13 residues. In germline, CDR1 is SGHAT, CDR2 FQNNGV. The V and J ends lost 7 bases and 5 bases, in that order; junction bases with no gene match: 7. The CDR3 loop is CASKRQTGTEAFF. The CDR3 region has the DNA TGTGCCAGCAAGAGACAGACAGGGACTGAAGCTTTCTTT.

V usage is TRBV27 and J usage is TRBJ2-2; TRBD2 matches 9 bases. Germline CDR1 is MNHEY and CDR2 is SMNVEV (reference sequence). Germline trimming cut 6 bases from V and 1 base from J; bases unmatched to any gene: 0. This CDR3 comprises 14 residues. CDR3 in DNA: TGTGCCAGCAGGACTAGCGGGAACACCGGGGAGCTGTTTTTT. Protein sequence: CASRTSGNTGELFF.

This chain uses TRBV23-1 with TRBJ2-1; TRBD1 matches at 7 bases. TRBV23-1 is an ORF, and what it does is uncertain. With 0 bases clipped from V and 0 bases from J, the junction kept 5 bases outside the gene matches. This CDR3 comprises 17 residues. The CDR3 reads CASSQSRDRCSYNEQFF. The CDR3 DNA follows: TGCGCCAGCAGTCAATCAAGGGACAGATGCTCCTACAATGAGCAGTTCTTC.

This sequence joins TRBV20-1 and TRBJ2-1; TRBD1 agrees at 7 bases. From germline, CDR1 is DFQATT and CDR2 SNEGSKA (reference sequence). The CDR3 sequence is 16 residues long. Germline trimming cut 4 bases from V and 0 bases from J; bases unmatched to any gene: 9. CDR3 sequence reads: CSATEGAWRSYNEQFF. The CDR3 DNA reads as TGCAGTGCTACTGAGGGGGCCTGGCGCTCCTACAATGAGCAGTTCTTC.

V is TRBV5-6 and J is TRBJ1-5; TRBD1 matches at 9 bases. CDR1 is SGHDT, CDR2 YYEEEE, per germline. V was clipped by 4 bases and J by 0 bases; unmatched bases: 5. The CDR3 totals 16 residues. The CDR3, as DNA: TGTGCCAGCAGCCGGACAGGGGATTATAGCAATCAGCCCCAGCATTTT. As protein: CASSRTGDYSNQPQHF.

The chain recombines TRBV28 with TRBJ1-5; no definite D call. CDR1 is MDHEN and CDR2 is SYDVKM in the germline V gene. Deletions cut 2 bases from V and 2 bases from J, with 10 bases between. The CDR3 is 15 residues long. The CDR3 DNA follows: TGTGCCAGCAGTTTAGGCGGCGCGGGCAATCAGCCCCAGCATTTT. This sequence encodes CASSLGGAGNQPQHF.

This clone was counted only a few times. The chain combines TRBV28 with TRBJ2-3, with D perhaps TRBD1 (5 bases). Germline V gives CDR1 MDHEN, CDR2 SYDVKM. This CDR3 is built from 14 residues. V was shortened by 5 bases and J by 1 base, with 10 bases between the two germline ends. This CDR3 is CASSLQGGTDTQYF. CDR3 DNA sequence: TGTGCCAGCAGTCTTCAGGGTGGCACAGATACGCAGTATTTT.